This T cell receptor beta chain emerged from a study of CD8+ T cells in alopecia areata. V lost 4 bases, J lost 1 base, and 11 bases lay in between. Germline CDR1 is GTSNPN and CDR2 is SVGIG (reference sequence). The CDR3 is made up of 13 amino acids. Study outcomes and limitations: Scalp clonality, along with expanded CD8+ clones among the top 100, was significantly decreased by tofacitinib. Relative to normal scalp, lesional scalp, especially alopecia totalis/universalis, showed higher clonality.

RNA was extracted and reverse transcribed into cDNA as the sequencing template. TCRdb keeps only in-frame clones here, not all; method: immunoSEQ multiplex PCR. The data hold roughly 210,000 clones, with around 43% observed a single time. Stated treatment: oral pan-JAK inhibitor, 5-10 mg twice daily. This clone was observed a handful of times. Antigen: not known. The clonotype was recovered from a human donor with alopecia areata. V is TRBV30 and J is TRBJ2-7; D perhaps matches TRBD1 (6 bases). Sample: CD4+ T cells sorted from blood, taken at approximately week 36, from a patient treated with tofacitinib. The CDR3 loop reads CAWKRTVSYEQYF. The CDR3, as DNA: TGTGCCTGGAAGCGGACAGTATCCTACGAGCAGTACTTC.